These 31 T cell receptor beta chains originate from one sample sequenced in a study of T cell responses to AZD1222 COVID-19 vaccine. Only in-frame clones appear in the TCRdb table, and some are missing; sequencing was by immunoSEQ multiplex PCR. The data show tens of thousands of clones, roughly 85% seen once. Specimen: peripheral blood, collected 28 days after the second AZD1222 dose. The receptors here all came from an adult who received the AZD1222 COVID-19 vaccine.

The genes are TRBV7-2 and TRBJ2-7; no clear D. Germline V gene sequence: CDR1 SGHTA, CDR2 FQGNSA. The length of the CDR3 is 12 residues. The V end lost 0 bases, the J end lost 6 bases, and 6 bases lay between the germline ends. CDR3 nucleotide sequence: TGTGCCAGCAGCTTAGCAATGGGCGAGCAGTACTTC. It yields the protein CASSLAMGEQYF.

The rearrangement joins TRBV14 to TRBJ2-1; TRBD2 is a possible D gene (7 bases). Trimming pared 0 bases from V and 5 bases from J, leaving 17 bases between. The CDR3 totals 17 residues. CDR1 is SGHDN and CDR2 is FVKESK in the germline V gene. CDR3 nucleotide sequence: TGTGCCAGCAGCCAAGATAGGGGGGGTCTTCGTGACAATGAGCAGTTCTTC. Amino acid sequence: CASSQDRGGLRDNEQFF.

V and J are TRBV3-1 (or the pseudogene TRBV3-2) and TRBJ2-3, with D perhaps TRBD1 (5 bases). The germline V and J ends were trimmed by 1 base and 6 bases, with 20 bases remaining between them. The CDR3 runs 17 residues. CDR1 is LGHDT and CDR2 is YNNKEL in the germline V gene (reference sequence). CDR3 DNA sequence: TGTGCCAGCAGCCAAGCCGTCCACAGGCTTAGAGCCGATACGCAGTATTTT. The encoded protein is CASSQAVHRLRADTQYF.

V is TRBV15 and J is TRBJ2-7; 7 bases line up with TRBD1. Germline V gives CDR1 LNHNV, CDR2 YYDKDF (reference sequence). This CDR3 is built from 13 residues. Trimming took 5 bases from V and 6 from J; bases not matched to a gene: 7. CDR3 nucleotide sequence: TGTGCCACCAGCGGTAGGACAGGCGCCGAGCAGTACTTC. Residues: CATSGRTGAEQYF.

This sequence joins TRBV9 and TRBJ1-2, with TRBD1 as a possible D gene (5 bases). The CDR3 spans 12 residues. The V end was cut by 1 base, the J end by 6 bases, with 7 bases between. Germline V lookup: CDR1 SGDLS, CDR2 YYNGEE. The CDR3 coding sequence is TGTGCCAGCAGCGTACAGGGAGATGGCTACACCTTC. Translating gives CASSVQGDGYTF.

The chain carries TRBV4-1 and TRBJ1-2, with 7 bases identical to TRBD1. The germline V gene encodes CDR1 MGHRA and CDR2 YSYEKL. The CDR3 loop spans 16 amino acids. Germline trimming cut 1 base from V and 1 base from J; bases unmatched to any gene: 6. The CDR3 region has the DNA TGCGCCAGCAGCCAAGTACCGGGACAGAATAACTATGGCTACACCTTC. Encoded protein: CASSQVPGQNNYGYTF.

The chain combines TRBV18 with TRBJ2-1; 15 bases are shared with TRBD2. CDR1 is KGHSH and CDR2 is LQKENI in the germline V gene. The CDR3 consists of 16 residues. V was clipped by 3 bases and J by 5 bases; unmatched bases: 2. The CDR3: CASSPGLAGGNNEQFF. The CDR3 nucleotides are TGTGCCAGCTCACCGGGACTAGCGGGGGGAAACAATGAGCAGTTCTTC.

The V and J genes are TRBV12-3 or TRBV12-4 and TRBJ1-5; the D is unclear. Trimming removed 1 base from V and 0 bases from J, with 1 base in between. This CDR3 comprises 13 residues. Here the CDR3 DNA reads TGTGCCAGCAGTTTAGTTAGCAATCAGCCCCAGCATTTT. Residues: CASSLVSNQPQHF.

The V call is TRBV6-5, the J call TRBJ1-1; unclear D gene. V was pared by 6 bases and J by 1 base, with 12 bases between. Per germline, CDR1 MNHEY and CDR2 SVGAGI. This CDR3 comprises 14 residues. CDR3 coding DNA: TGTGCCAGCAGATCCTCGGAGAGGAACACTGAAGCTTTCTTT. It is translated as CASRSSERNTEAFF.

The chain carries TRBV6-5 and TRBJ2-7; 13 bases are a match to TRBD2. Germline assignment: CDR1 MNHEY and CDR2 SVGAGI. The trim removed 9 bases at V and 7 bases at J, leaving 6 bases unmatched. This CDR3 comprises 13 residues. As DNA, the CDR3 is TGTGCCAGTAACCGACTAGCGGGAGGTGAGCAGTACTTC. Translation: CASNRLAGGEQYF.

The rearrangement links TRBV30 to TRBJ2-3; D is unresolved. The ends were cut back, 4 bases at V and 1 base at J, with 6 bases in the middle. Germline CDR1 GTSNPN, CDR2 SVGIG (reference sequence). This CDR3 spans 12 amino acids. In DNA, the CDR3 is TGTGCCTGGATGTGGGGCACAGATACGCAGTATTTT. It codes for CAWMWGTDTQYF.

The CDR3 reads CASSPPGGTEAFF. CDR3 bases: TGTGCCAGCAGCCCGCCAGGGGGGACTGAAGCTTTCTTT. The chain couples TRBV13 to TRBJ1-1; 7 positions agree with TRBD1. Germline V lookup: CDR1 PRHDT, CDR2 FYEKMQ (reference sequence). V was pared by 5 bases and J by 5 bases, with 5 bases of the junction left unmatched. The CDR3 is 13 residues long.

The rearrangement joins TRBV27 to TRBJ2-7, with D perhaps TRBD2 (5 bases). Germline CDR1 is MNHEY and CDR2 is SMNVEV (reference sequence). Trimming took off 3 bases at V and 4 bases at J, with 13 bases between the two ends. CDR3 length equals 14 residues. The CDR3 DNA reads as TGTGCCAGCAGTTTCGGTGGGAGCATTTACGAGCAGTACTTC. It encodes CASSFGGSIYEQYF.

CDR3 sequence: CASTQMTNQPQHF. The CDR3 DNA sequence: TGTGCCAGCACCCAGATGACGAATCAGCCCCAGCATTTT. V gene TRBV27 combines with J gene TRBJ1-5; unclear D gene. The CDR3 is 13 amino acids. In germline, CDR1 is MNHEY, CDR2 SMNVEV (reference sequence). Trimming pared 7 bases from V and 4 bases from J, leaving 11 bases between.

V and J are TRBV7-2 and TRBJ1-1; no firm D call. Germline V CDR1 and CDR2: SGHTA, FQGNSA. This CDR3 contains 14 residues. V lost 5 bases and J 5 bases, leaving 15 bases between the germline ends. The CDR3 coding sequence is TGTGCCAGCAGCCCCCGGGCTTTGGGAACTGAAGCTTTCTTT. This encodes CASSPRALGTEAFF.

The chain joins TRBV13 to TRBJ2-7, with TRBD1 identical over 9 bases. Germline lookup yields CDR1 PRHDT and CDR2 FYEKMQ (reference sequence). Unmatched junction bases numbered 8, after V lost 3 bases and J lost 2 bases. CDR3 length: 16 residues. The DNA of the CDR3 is TGTGCCAGCAGCTTCGGCCCCGGGACAGGGACCTACGAGCAGTACTTC. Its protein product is CASSFGPGTGTYEQYF.

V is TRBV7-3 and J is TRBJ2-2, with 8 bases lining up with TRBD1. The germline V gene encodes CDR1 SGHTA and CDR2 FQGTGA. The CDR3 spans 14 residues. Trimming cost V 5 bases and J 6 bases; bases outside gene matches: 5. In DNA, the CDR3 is TGTGCCAGCAGCCTGGACAGGGACGCCGGGGAGCTGTTTTTT. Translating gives CASSLDRDAGELFF.

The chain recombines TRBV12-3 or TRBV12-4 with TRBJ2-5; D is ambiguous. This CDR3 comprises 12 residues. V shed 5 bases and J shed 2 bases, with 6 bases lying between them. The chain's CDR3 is CASSPAQETQYF. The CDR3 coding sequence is TGTGCCAGCAGTCCCGCTCAAGAGACCCAGTACTTC.

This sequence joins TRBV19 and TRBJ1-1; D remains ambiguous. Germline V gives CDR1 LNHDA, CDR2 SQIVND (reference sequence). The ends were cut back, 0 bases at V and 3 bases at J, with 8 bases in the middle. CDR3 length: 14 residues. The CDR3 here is CASSIDQYHTEAFF. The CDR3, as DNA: TGTGCCAGTAGTATAGATCAGTATCACACTGAAGCTTTCTTT.

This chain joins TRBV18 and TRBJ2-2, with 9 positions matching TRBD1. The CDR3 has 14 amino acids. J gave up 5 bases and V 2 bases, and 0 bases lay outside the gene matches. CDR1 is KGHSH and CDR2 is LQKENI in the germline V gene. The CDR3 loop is CASSPGTGTGELFF. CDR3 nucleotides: TGTGCCAGCTCACCAGGGACAGGGACCGGGGAGCTGTTTTTT.

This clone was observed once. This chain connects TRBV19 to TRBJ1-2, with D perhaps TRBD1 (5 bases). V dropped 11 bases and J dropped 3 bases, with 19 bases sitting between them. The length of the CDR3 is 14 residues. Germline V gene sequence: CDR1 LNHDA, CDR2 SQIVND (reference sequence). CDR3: CASLDTFKYYGYTF. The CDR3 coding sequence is TGTGCCTCCCTGGACACCTTCAAATACTATGGCTACACCTTC.

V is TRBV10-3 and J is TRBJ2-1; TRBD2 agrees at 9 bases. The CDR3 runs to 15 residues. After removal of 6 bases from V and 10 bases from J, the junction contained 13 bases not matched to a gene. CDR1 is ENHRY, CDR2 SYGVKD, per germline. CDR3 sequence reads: CAISDSGSTVGEQFF. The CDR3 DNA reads TGTGCCATCAGCGATAGCGGGAGTACGGTAGGCGAGCAGTTCTTC.

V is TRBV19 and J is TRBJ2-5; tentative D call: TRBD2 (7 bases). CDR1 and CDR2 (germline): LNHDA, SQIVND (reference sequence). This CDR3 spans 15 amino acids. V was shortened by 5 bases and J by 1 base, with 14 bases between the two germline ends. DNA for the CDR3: TGTGCCAGTAGTCTAGGGGGGGGAATCCAAGAGACCCAGTACTTC. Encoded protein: CASSLGGGIQETQYF.

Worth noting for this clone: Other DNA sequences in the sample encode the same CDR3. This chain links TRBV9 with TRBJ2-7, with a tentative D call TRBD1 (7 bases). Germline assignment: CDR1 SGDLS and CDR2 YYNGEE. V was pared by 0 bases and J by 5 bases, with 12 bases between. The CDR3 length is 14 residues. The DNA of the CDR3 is TGTGCCAGCAGCGTAGGACAGGGACTGGACGAGCAGTACTTC. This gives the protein CASSVGQGLDEQYF.

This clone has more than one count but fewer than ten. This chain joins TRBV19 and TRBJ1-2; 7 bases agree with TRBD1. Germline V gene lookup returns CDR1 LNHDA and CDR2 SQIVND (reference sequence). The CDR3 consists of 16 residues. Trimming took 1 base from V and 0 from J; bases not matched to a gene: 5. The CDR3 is CASSIARDSPNYGYTF. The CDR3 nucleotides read TGTGCCAGTAGTATAGCCAGGGACAGCCCTAACTATGGCTACACCTTC.

CDR3 bases: TGTGCCAGCAGCTTGGGACAGGGATTCTCAGATACGCAGTATTTT. Its protein is CASSLGQGFSDTQYF. The V gene is TRBV5-4, the J gene TRBJ2-3, with TRBD1 identical over 7 bases. With 0 bases clipped from V and 4 bases from J, the junction kept 5 bases outside the gene matches. CDR1 and CDR2 (germline): SGHNT, YYREEE (reference sequence). The CDR3 has 15 amino acids. Full variable domain (missing parts from reference TRBV5-4 and TRBJ2-3): ETGVTQSPTHLIKTRGQQVTLRCSSQSGHNTVSWYQQALGQGPQFIFQYYREEENGRGNFPPRFSGLQFPNYSSELNVNALELDDSALYLCASSLGQGFSDTQYFGPGTRLTVL.

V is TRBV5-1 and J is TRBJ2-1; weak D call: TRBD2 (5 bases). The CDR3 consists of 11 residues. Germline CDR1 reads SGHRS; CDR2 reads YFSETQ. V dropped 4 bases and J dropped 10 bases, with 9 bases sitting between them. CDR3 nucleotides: TGCGCCAGCAGCATGGGGAGAGAGCAGTTCTTC. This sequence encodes CASSMGREQFF. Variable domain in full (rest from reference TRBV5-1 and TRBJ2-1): KAGVTQTPRYLIKTRGQQVTLSCSPISGHRSVSWYQQTPGQGLQFLFEYFSETQRNKGNFPGRFSGRQFSNSRSEMNVSTLELGDSALYLCASSMGREQFFGPGTRLTVL.

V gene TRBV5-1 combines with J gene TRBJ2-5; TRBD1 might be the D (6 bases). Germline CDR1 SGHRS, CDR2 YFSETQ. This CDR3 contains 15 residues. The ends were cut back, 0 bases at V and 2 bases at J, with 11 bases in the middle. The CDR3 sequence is CASSLAGVLQETQYF. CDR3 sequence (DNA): TGCGCCAGCAGCTTGGCAGGGGTCTTACAAGAGACCCAGTACTTC.

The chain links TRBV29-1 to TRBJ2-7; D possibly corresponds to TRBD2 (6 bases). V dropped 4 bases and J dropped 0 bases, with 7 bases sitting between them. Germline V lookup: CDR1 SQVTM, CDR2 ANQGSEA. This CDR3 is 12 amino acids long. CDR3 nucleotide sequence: TGCAGCGTTGCCGGGAGCTCCTACGAGCAGTACTTC. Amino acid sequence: CSVAGSSYEQYF.

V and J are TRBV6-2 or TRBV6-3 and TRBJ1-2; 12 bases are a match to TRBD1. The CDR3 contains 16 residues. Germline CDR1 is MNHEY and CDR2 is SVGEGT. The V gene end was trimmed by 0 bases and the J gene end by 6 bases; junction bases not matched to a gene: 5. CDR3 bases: TGTGCCAGCAGTTACTCGAGGGACAGGGGGCGCGATGGCTACACCTTC. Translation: CASSYSRDRGRDGYTF.

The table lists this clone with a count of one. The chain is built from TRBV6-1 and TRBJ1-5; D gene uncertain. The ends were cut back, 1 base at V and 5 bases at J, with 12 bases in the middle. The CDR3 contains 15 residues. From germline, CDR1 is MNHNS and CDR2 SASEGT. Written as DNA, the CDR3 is TGTGCCAGCAGTGAAGTTTGGGGTGAGCATCAGCCCCAGCATTTT. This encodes CASSEVWGEHQPQHF.